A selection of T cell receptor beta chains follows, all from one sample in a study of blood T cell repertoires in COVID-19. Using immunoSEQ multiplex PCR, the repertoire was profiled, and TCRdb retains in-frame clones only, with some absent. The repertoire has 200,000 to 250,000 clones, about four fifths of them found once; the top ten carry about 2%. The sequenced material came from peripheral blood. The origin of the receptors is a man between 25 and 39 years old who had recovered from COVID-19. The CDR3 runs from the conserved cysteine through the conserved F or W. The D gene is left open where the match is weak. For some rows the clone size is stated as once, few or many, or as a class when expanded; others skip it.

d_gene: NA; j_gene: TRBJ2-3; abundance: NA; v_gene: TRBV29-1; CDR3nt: TGCAGCGTTCGGTCCGGGGGAGATACGCAGTATTTT; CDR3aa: CSVRSGGDTQYF
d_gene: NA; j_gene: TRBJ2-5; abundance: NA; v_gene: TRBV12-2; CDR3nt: TGTGCAAGTCGCTTAGCCCTTCCTATAGCGGGGGAAGAGACCCAGTACTTC; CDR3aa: CASRLALPIAGEETQYF
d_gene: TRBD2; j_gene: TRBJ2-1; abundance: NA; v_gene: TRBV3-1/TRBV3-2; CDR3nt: TGTGCCAGCAGCCAAGACTTTCTAGCGGGGGGATCCTACAATGAGCAGTTCTTC; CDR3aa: CASSQDFLAGGSYNEQFF
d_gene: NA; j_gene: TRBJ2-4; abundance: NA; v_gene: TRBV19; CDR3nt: TGTGCCAGTAACCTAGGCCCCGGGGCCAAAAACATTCAGTACTTC; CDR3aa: CASNLGPGAKNIQYF
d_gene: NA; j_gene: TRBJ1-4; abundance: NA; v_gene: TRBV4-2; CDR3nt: TGTGCCAGCAGCCAAGATCTTATCTCAAGCCAGGCTAATGAAAAACTGTTTTTT; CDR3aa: CASSQDLISSQANEKLFF
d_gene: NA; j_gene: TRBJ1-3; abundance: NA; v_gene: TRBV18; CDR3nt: TGTGCCAGCTCAGCAGGACTCGGGTCTGGAAACACCATATATTTT; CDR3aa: CASSAGLGSGNTIYF
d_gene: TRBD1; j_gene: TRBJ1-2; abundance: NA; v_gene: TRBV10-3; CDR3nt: TGTGCCATCAGTAATCCGGGACAGGGGTACTATGGCTACACCTTC; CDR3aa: CAISNPGQGYYGYTF
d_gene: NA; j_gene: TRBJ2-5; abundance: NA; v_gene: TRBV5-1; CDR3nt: TGCGCCAGCAGCTTGGTTTCGGGGGAATCGGGAGAGACCCAGTACTTC; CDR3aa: CASSLVSGESGETQYF
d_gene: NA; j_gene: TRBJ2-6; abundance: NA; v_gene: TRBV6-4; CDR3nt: TGTGCCAGCAGTGAACACTCTGGGGCCAACGTCCTGACTTTC; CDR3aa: CASSEHSGANVLTF
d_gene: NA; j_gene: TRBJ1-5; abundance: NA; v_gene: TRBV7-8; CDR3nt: TGTGCCAGCAGCCGCAAGGGGGGGGGCGGATTTCAGCCCCAGCATTTT; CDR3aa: CASSRKGGGGFQPQHF
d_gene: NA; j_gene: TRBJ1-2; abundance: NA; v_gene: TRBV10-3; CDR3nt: TGTGCCATCAGTGAGTTTGCAGCGTCCGTTGGCTACACCTTC; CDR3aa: CAISEFAASVGYTF
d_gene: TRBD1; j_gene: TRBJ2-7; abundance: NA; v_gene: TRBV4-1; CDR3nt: TGCGCCAGCAGCCAAGTCGGGACAGCCCTGAACGAGCAGTACTTC; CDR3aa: CASSQVGTALNEQYF
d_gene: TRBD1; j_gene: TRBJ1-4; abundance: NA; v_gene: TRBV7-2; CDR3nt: TGTGCCAGCAGCGCGGGACAGCCGGTTGAAAAACTGTTTTTT; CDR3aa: CASSAGQPVEKLFF
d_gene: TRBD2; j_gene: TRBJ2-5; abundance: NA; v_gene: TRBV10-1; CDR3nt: TGCGCCAGCAGTGATGGAACTAGCGGACAAGAGACCCAGTACTTC; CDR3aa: CASSDGTSGQETQYF
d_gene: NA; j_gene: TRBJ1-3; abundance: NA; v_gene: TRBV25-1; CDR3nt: TGTGCCAGCATCAGCTCTGGAAACACCATATATTTT; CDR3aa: CASISSGNTIYF
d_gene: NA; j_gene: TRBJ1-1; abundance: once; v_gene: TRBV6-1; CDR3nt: TGTGCCAGCAGTGAGGGCAATACGAACACTGAAGCTTTCTTT; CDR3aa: CASSEGNTNTEAFF
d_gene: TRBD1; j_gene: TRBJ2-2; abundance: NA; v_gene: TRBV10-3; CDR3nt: TGTGCCATCAGTCGGACAGGGGCAATCAACACCGGGGAGCTGTTTTTT; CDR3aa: CAISRTGAINTGELFF
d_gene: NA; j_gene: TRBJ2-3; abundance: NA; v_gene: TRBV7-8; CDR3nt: TGTGCCAGCAGCTTGTGGGGGGAGAGTGCAGATACGCAGTATTTT; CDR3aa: CASSLWGESADTQYF
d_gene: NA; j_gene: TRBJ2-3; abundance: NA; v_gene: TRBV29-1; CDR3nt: TGCAGCGTGAGCGGGCGCACAGATACGCAGTATTTT; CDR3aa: CSVSGRTDTQYF
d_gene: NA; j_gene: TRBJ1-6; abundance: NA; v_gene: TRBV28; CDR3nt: TGTGCCAGCAGCCCTCGGTCCTATAATTCACCCCTCCACTTT; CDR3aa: CASSPRSYNSPLHF
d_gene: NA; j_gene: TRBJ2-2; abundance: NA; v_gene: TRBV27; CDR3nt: TGTGCCAGCAGTGCCCGGACAACCACCGGGGAGCTGTTTTTT; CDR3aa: CASSARTTTGELFF
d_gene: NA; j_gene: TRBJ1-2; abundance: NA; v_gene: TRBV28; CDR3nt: TGTGCCAGCAGGGGGGCAAGATACTATGGCTACACCTTC; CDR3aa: CASRGARYYGYTF
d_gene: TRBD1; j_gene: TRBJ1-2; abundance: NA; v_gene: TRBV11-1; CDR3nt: TGTGCCAGCAGCTTTTCTCCGGGACAGGCTAACTATGGCTACACCTTC; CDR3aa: CASSFSPGQANYGYTF
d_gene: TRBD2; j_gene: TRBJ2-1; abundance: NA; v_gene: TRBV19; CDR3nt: TGTGCCAGTAGAGGGGCGGGGGTAGGTCCCTACAATGAGCAGTTCTTC; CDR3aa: CASRGAGVGPYNEQFF
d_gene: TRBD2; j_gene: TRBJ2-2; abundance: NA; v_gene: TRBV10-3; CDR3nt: TGTGCCATAGGCGGGGGCACCGGGGAGCTGTTTTTT; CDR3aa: CAIGGGTGELFF
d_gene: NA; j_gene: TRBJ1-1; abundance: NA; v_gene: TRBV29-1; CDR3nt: TGCAGCGTTGAAGATGACAAATTGAACACTGAAGCTTTCTTT; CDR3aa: CSVEDDKLNTEAFF
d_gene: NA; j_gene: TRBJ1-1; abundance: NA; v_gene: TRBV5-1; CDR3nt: TGCGCCAGCAGCTTGGAGCAGAACACTGAAGCTTTCTTT; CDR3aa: CASSLEQNTEAFF
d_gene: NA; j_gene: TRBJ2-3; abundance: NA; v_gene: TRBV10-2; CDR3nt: TGCGCCAGCAGTGACGGTGTCGCAGATACGCAGTATTTT; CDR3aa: CASSDGVADTQYF
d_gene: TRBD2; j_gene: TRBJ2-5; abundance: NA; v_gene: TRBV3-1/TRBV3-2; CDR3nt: TGTGCCAGCAGCCAAGGGGGGGGCCAAGAGACCCAGTACTTC; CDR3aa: CASSQGGGQETQYF
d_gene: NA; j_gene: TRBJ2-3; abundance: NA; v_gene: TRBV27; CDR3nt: TGTGCCAGCAGTTTATCCTGGAGTAGCGTGAGCACAGATACGCAGTATTTT; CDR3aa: CASSLSWSSVSTDTQYF
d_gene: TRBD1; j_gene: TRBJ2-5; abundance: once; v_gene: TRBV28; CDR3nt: TGTGCCAGCAGTTCAACCGGGACAGGGTTTGGGACCCAGTACTTC; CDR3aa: CASSSTGTGFGTQYF
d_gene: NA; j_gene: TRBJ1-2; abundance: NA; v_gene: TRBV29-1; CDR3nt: TGCAGCGCCCGCAGGGTATTCGATGGCTACACCTTC; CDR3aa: CSARRVFDGYTF
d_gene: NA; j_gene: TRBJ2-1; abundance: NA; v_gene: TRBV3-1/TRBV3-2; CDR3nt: TGTGCCAGCAGCCAAGATACCAGGGTCCCAAGTGAGCAGTTCTTC; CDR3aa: CASSQDTRVPSEQFF
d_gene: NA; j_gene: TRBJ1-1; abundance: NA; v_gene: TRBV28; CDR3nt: TGTGCCAGCAAAAGGGCGGGCACTCTGAACACTGAAGCTTTCTTT; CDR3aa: CASKRAGTLNTEAFF
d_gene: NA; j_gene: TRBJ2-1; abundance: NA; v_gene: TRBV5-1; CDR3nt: TGCGCCAGCAGCCCCCCGGTTCGCAATGAGCAGTTCTTC; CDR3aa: CASSPPVRNEQFF
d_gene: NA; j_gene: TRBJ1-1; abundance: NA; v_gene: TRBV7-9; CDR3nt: TGTGCCAGCAGCCATAACACTGAAGCTTTCTTT; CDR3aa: CASSHNTEAFF
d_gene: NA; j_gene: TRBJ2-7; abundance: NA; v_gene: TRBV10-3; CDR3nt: TGTGCCATCGGAGGGATCCCCTACGAGCAGTACTTC; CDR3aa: CAIGGIPYEQYF
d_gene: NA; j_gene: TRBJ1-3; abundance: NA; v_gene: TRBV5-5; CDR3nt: TGTGCCAGCAGCTCGGAGGCTGGTCCGAGATATTTT; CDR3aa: CASSSEAGPRYF
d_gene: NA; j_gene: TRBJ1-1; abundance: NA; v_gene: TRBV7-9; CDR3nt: TGTGCCAGCAGCGAGGGAGGTGCGGGGAGGAACACTGAAGCTTTCTTT; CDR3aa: CASSEGGAGRNTEAFF
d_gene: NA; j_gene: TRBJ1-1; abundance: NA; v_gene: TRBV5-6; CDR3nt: TGTGCCAGCAGCTTGGGCACTCTGAACACTGAAGCTTTCTTT; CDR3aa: CASSLGTLNTEAFF
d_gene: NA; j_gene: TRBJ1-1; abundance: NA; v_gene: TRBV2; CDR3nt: TGTGCCAGCAGATTAGAGATGAACACTGAAGCTTTCTTT; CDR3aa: CASRLEMNTEAFF
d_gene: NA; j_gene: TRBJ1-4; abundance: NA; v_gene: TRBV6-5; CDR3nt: TGTGCCAGCAGACGAGGTACCTCAACTAATGAAAAACTGTTTTTT; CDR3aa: CASRRGTSTNEKLFF
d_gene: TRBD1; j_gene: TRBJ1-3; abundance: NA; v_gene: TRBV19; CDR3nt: TGTGCCAGCCCGGGACAGGGACCCTCTGGAAACACCATATATTTT; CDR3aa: CASPGQGPSGNTIYF
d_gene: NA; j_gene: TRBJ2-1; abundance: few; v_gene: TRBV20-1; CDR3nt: TGCAGTGCCAGCCGGGAGTTCCAGTTCTTC; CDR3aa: CSASREFQFF
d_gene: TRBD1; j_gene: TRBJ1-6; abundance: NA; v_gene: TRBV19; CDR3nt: TGTGCCAGTAGCGCGAGACAGGGACTGAGTTCACCCCTCCACTTT; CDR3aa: CASSARQGLSSPLHF
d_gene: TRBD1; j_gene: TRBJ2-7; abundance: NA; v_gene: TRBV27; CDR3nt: TGTGCCACCGGGACAGGGGGAGGATACGAGCAGTACTTC; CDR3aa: CATGTGGGYEQYF
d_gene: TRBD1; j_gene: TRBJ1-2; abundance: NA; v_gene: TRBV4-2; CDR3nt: TGTGCCAGCAGCCACCGAATTACCGGGACAGGGGCATTCGGCTACACCTTC; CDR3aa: CASSHRITGTGAFGYTF
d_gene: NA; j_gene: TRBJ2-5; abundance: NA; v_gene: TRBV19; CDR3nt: TGTGCCAGTAGGGGCTCCATGGGTCGGGAGACCCAGTACTTC; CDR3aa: CASRGSMGRETQYF
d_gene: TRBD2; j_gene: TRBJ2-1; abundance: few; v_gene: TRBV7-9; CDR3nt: TGTGCCAGCAGTATCTCGGGACTAGACAATGAGCAGTTCTTC; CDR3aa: CASSISGLDNEQFF